Listed below are T cell receptor beta chains from one sample, sequenced in a study of Ad26.COV2.S vaccination and SARS-CoV-2 variants. Generated by immunoSEQ multiplex PCR, the TCRdb table keeps only in-frame clones and is missing some. Seen here are roughly 380,000 clones, over 75% observed once, and the top ten hold around 3.6%. The sample was peripheral blood, taken in a trial of Ad26.COV2.S vaccine versus placebo. The receptors shown here come from a person between 18 and 59 years old who received the Ad26.COV2.S COVID-19 vaccine or a placebo. Each CDR3 is given with its conserved first and last residue. The D gene is left open where the match is weak. Clone size is shown for a subset of rows, as once, few, many or a class of expanded clone.

D gene	clone size	V gene	J gene	CDR3 DNA	CDR3 protein
TRBD2	.	TRBV10-1	TRBJ2-1	TGCGCCAGCATTGGGACTAGCGGGGGGGAGGACAATGAGCAGTTCTTC	CASIGTSGGEDNEQFF
.	once	TRBV30	TRBJ2-7	TGTGCCTGTGATAAAACCTTTCACGAGCAGTACTTC	CACDKTFHEQYF
TRBD2	.	TRBV4-1	TRBJ2-5	TGCGCCAGCAGCCAAGTTCAGCGGGGGGTCCAAGAGACCCAGTACTTC	CASSQVQRGVQETQYF
.	few	TRBV4-2	TRBJ1-2	TGTGCCAGCAGCCCGGACGGCGCTAACTATGGCTACACCTTC	CASSPDGANYGYTF
TRBD1	.	TRBV6-2/TRBV6-3	TRBJ1-6	TGTGCCAGCAGTTTGGGACAGCTAAATTCACCCCTCCACTTT	CASSLGQLNSPLHF
TRBD1	.	TRBV6-2/TRBV6-3	TRBJ2-1	TGTGCCAGCAGTCGGGACAGTGATAAAAATGAGCAGTTCTTC	CASSRDSDKNEQFF
TRBD1	.	TRBV7-9	TRBJ1-3	TGTGCCAGCAGCATCGGACAGGGGATTGGAAACACCATATATTTT	CASSIGQGIGNTIYF
TRBD1	.	TRBV2	TRBJ1-6	TGTGCCACCCAGGGACAGGATGGGTATTTACCCCTCCACTTT	CATQGQDGYLPLHF
.	once	TRBV19	TRBJ1-5	TGTGCCAGTACCTTGGCCCCAGGGTTGGATCAGCCCCAGCATTTT	CASTLAPGLDQPQHF
.	.	TRBV29-1	TRBJ2-6	TGCAGCGTTGTTACCCTCGGGGCCAACGTCCTGACTTTC	CSVVTLGANVLTF
TRBD1	.	TRBV10-3	TRBJ2-6	TGTGCCATCGCCCGGGACAGGACGATCTCTGGGGCCAACGTCCTGACTTTC	CAIARDRTISGANVLTF
TRBD1	once	TRBV2	TRBJ1-1	TGTGCCAGCAGTGAAGACAGGGGGCGTGGCACTGAAGCTTTCTTT	CASSEDRGRGTEAFF
.	once	TRBV30	TRBJ1-5	TGTGCCTGGACACAGGGAAACAATCAGCCCCAGCATTTT	CAWTQGNNQPQHF
.	.	TRBV7-9	TRBJ1-5	TGTGCCAGCAGTATAGGCGGGACGCTTATAAATCAGCCCCAGCATTTT	CASSIGGTLINQPQHF
TRBD2	.	TRBV6-5	TRBJ2-1	TGTGCCAGCAGTTGGACTAGCGACAATGAGCAGTTCTTC	CASSWTSDNEQFF
.	.	TRBV25-1	TRBJ1-1	TGTGCCAGCAGTGATCACCAGGGGAACACTGAAGCTTTCTTT	CASSDHQGNTEAFF
TRBD1	.	TRBV9	TRBJ1-4	TGTGCCAGCAGCGTAGAGGGGACAGGGAGTGAAAAACTGTTTTTT	CASSVEGTGSEKLFF
.	.	TRBV18	TRBJ1-3	TGTGCCAGCTCACCACCGGGAGGGCACACCATATATTTT	CASSPPGGHTIYF
.	once	TRBV21-1	TRBJ2-7	TGTGCCAGCAGCCCCGGGCCCCCGGGGGAGCAGTACTTC	CASSPGPPGEQYF
TRBD1	.	TRBV6-5	TRBJ1-3	TGTGCCAGCAGTTACGGACAGGGGGCTCCCGGAAACACCATATATTTT	CASSYGQGAPGNTIYF
.	.	TRBV4-1	TRBJ1-6	TGCGCCAGCAGCCAAGAATTAAATTCACCCCTCCACTTT	CASSQELNSPLHF
.	.	TRBV5-4	TRBJ2-1	TGTGCCAGCAGCTTCGGAGACTCAAAAAACAATGAGCAGTTCTTC	CASSFGDSKNNEQFF
.	few	TRBV11-2	TRBJ1-5	TGTGCCAGCAGCCGGTCAGGGGACAATCAGCCCCAGCATTTT	CASSRSGDNQPQHF
.	.	TRBV18	TRBJ2-5	TGTGCCAGCTCAAAACAAGAGACCCAGTACTTC	CASSKQETQYF
TRBD2	.	TRBV27	TRBJ2-3	TGTGCCAGCAGTTCTCTAGGGACTAGCCCCACAGATACGCAGTATTTT	CASSSLGTSPTDTQYF
.	few	TRBV4-2	TRBJ1-4	TGTGCCAGCACAGGGCCTGAGGAAAAACTGTTTTTT	CASTGPEEKLFF
TRBD2	.	TRBV7-3	TRBJ2-2	TGTGCCAGCAGCCCTAGCGGGGGGGCCGTCACCGGGGAGCTGTTTTTT	CASSPSGGAVTGELFF
.	.	TRBV5-1	TRBJ2-6	TGCGCCAGCAGCGGGGGAGGTTGGGCAGGTGACTCTGGGGCCAACGTCCTGACTTTC	CASSGGGWAGDSGANVLTF
TRBD2	.	TRBV5-4	TRBJ2-7	TGTGCCAGCAGCTCGCGGGGGAGCTCCTACGAGCAGTACTTC	CASSSRGSSYEQYF
.	few	TRBV5-1	TRBJ2-1	TGCGCCAGCAGGGACAAGGACAGTAGGGGAGCCTACAATGAGCAGTTCTTC	CASRDKDSRGAYNEQFF
.	.	TRBV30	TRBJ1-6	TGTGCCTGGCTACGGGACCGGGGTTCACCCCTCCACTTT	CAWLRDRGSPLHF
TRBD2	.	TRBV3-1/TRBV3-2	TRBJ2-5	TGTGCCAGCAGCGCGACTAGCGGGGGTAGAGAGACCCAGTACTTC	CASSATSGGRETQYF
.	.	TRBV5-1	TRBJ2-5	TGCGCCAGCAGCTTGGAACCGGGGGCGGGAGAGACCCAGTACTTC	CASSLEPGAGETQYF
.	.	TRBV6-5	TRBJ2-7	TGTGCCAGCAGAGGGACGGGAAATTCCTACGAGCAGTACTTC	CASRGTGNSYEQYF
.	.	TRBV6-6	TRBJ2-7	TGTGCCAGCAGCCCCAAGGAGGATCTAACCTACGAGCAGTACTTC	CASSPKEDLTYEQYF
.	.	TRBV27	TRBJ2-7	TGTGCCAGCAACCCCCTCGACGGCTCCTACGAGCAGTACTTC	CASNPLDGSYEQYF
.	.	TRBV6-5	TRBJ1-2	TGTGCCAGCAGTTACCAATCTGACAGTAGTAACTATGGCTACACCTTC	CASSYQSDSSNYGYTF
TRBD2	.	TRBV5-1	TRBJ2-1	TGCGCCAGCAGCGCCCTGACTAGCGGGGGGGAGAATGAGCAGTTCTTC	CASSALTSGGENEQFF
TRBD2	.	TRBV5-8	TRBJ2-5	TGTGCCAGCAGCCCGACTAGCGGGAGGGAGACCCAGTACTTC	CASSPTSGRETQYF
TRBD1	.	TRBV6-6	TRBJ2-2	TGTGCCAGCAGTTACGGCGGGACAGGGGTCGGGGAGCTGTTTTTT	CASSYGGTGVGELFF
.	.	TRBV10-2	TRBJ2-1	TGCGCCAGCAGGCAGGGGACTTACAATGAGCAGTTCTTC	CASRQGTYNEQFF
.	.	TRBV4-1	TRBJ2-7	TGCGCCAGCAGCCATGGCCCCGGGGAGCAGTACTTC	CASSHGPGEQYF
TRBD2	.	TRBV2	TRBJ2-1	TGTGCCAGCAGTGAATGGGGGGGACTAGCGAACTACAATGAGCAGTTCTTC	CASSEWGGLANYNEQFF
.	.	TRBV6-5	TRBJ1-1	TGTGCCAGCAGTCGTCAAAGGATGAACACTGAAGCTTTCTTT	CASSRQRMNTEAFF
.	.	TRBV4-3	TRBJ1-2	TGCGCCAGCAGCCAAGATGGTCAGGTTAACTATGGCTACACCTTC	CASSQDGQVNYGYTF
.	.	TRBV7-3	TRBJ2-1	TGTGCCAGCAGCCCAACAAGCCAGGGGCCCTCGGTTGGTGAGCAGTTCTTC	CASSPTSQGPSVGEQFF
TRBD2	.	TRBV2	TRBJ2-7	TGTGCCAGCAGTGAAGGGACTAGTGTTTATTACGAGCAGTACTTC	CASSEGTSVYYEQYF
TRBD2	.	TRBV4-2	TRBJ2-1	TGTGCCAGCAGCCAAACCACTAGCGGGGGGGCAGGTGAGCAGTTCTTC	CASSQTTSGGAGEQFF
.	.	TRBV6-5	TRBJ2-7	TGTGCCAGCAGTTACTCGGTCAGAAAGCCTACCTACGAGCAGTACTTC	CASSYSVRKPTYEQYF
TRBD1	.	TRBV7-6	TRBJ2-7	TGTGCCAGCAGCGCCCCCCCGGGACAGGGGTCCTACGAGCAGTACTTC	CASSAPPGQGSYEQYF
TRBD2	.	TRBV9	TRBJ2-1	TGTGCCAGCAGCGTAGAAGGACTAGCGCTATACAATGAGCAGTTCTTC	CASSVEGLALYNEQFF
.	.	TRBV10-3	TRBJ2-7	TGTGCCATCAGTGGGGGGACGCGAACCTCCTACGAGCAGTACTTC	CAISGGTRTSYEQYF
.	.	TRBV7-2	TRBJ2-7	TGTGCCAGCAGCATCCCCCCGTACGAGCAGTACTTC	CASSIPPYEQYF
TRBD1	.	TRBV5-5	TRBJ1-5	TGTGCCAGCAGAGCTCTCGACAGGGAGGGCAATCAGCCCCAGCATTTT	CASRALDREGNQPQHF
TRBD1	.	TRBV27	TRBJ1-4	TGTGCCAGCAGGAGGGGGCCCTATGAAAAACTGTTTTTT	CASRRGPYEKLFF
.	once	TRBV5-1	TRBJ2-7	TGCGCCAGCAGCTTGGCCTCCTACGAGCAGTACTTC	CASSLASYEQYF
.	.	TRBV12-3/TRBV12-4	TRBJ1-2	TGTGCCAGCATCACGAGGGGTCTTGGCTACACCTTC	CASITRGLGYTF
.	.	TRBV4-3	TRBJ1-1	TGCGCCAGCAGCCAAGCCCTCCCTGGGGTTAACACTGAAGCTTTCTTT	CASSQALPGVNTEAFF
.	.	TRBV2	TRBJ1-2	TGTGCCAGCAGGACCGACACGGGCTATGGCTACACCTTC	CASRTDTGYGYTF
TRBD1	.	TRBV4-1	TRBJ1-2	TGCGCCAGCAGCCAAGAGGGACAGCCCTATGGCTACACCTTC	CASSQEGQPYGYTF